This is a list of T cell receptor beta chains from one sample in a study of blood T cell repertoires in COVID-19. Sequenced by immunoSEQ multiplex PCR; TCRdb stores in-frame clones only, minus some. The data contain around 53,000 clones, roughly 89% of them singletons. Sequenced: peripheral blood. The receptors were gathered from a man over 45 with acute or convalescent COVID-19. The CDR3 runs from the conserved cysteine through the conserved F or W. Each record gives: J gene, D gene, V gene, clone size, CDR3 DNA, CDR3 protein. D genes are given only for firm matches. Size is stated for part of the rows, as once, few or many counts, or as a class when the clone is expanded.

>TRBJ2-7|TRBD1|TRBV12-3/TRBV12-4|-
TGTGCCAGCACCGACAGGGAACCCTACGAGCAGTACTTC
CASTDREPYEQYF
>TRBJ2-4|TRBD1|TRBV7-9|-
TGTGCCAGCAGCCCGGGACAGGGGGCCGCTCAGTACTTC
CASSPGQGAAQYF
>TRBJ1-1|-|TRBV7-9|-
TGTGCCAGCAGCTTAGCGCTTACTTTCGGGGGGCGACTAGCTTTCTTT
CASSLALTFGGRLAFF
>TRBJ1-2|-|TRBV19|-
TGTGCCAGTAGTATAAGGGGCACTAATGGCTACACCTTC
CASSIRGTNGYTF
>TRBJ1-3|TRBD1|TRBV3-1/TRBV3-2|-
TGTGCCAGCAAGCAGACAGGGAACTCTGGAAACACCATATATTTT
CASKQTGNSGNTIYF
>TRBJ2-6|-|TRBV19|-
TGTGCCAGTAGTGCCCTGCGAGGGGCCAACGTCCTGACTTTC
CASSALRGANVLTF
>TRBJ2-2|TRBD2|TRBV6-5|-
TGTGCCAGCAGCTTGGGACTAGCGGTACCCGGGGAGCTGTTTTTT
CASSLGLAVPGELFF
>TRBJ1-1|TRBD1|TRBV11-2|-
TGTGCCAGCAGCTTAGATCTAAGACAGGGGGCTAAGGGGAACACTGAAGCTTTCTTT
CASSLDLRQGAKGNTEAFF
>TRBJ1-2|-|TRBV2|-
TGTGCCAGCAGTGAATTCGAGGCCGACCGTGGCTACACCTTC
CASSEFEADRGYTF
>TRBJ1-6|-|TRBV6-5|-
TGTGCCAGCAGAGGAGGGTCCGATAATTCACCCCTCCACTTT
CASRGGSDNSPLHF
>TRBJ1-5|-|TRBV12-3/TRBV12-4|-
TGTGCCAGCACCCAGGGGCGAGTTCAGCCCCAGCATTTT
CASTQGRVQPQHF
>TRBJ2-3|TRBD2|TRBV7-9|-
TGTGCCAGCAGCTTAGGACCTAGCGGGAGAGATACGCAGTATTTT
CASSLGPSGRDTQYF
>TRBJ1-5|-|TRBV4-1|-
TGCGCCAGCAGCCAAGTCGGGATCGGTCAGCCCCAGCATTTT
CASSQVGIGQPQHF
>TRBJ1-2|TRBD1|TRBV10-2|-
TGCGCCAGCAGCGAACAGGGGTTAGGCTATGGCTACACCTTC
CASSEQGLGYGYTF
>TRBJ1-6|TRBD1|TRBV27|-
TGTGCCAGCAGTTTGGGACAGGGGGTAACCCGACTCCCACCCCTCCACTTT
CASSLGQGVTRLPPLHF
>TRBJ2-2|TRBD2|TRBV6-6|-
TGTGCCAGCAGGAGCTCCGGCGGGAGGGGCACCGGGGAGCTGTTTTTT
CASRSSGGRGTGELFF
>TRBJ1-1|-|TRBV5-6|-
TGTGCCAGCAGCTTTGCACAGGGCTTAACTGAAGCTTTCTTT
CASSFAQGLTEAFF
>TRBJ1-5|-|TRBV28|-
TGTGCCAGCAGTACCTCACAGGCGCCTCAGCCCCAGCATTTT
CASSTSQAPQPQHF
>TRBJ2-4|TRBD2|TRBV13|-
TGTGCCAGCAGCCAGACTAGCGGGAGCGGGAAAAACATTCAGTACTTC
CASSQTSGSGKNIQYF
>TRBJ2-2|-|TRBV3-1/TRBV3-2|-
TGTGCCAGCACCCGTGGGGGGGCCACGAACACCGGGGAGCTGTTTTTT
CASTRGGATNTGELFF
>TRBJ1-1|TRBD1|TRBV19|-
TGTGCCAGTAGTGTGACAGGGGGGGACACTGAAGCTTTCTTT
CASSVTGGDTEAFF
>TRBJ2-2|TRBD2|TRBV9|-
TGTGCCAGCAGCCCAATCGCGGGAGCAACCGGGGAGCTGTTTTTT
CASSPIAGATGELFF
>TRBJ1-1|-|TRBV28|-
TGTGCCAGCAGACCTCAGGAGGGGAGGCGAACTGAAGCTTTCTTT
CASRPQEGRRTEAFF
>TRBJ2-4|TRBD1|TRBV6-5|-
TGTGCCAGCAGTTACGACAGGGCGGCCAAAAACATTCAGTACTTC
CASSYDRAAKNIQYF
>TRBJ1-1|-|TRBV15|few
TGTGCCACCAGCAGAGAGGCAACAAACACTGAAGCTTTCTTT
CATSREATNTEAFF
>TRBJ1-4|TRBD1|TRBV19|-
TGTGCCAGTAGTCTCACCGGGACAGGAGATGAAAAACTGTTTTTT
CASSLTGTGDEKLFF
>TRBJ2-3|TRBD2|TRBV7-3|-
TGTGCCAGCAGTTATAGCGGGGACTATACCAGCACGCAGTATTTT
CASSYSGDYTSTQYF
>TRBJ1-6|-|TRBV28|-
TGTGCCAGCAGTTCGTTGAAGAGCTCCTATAATTCACCCCTCCACTTT
CASSSLKSSYNSPLHF
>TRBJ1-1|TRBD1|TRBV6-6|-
TGTGCCAGCAGTTACGGGACAGTCAACACTGAAGCTTTCTTT
CASSYGTVNTEAFF
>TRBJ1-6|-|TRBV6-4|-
TGTGCCAGCAGGGCCGAAAGTTACTCACCCCTCCACTTT
CASRAESYSPLHF
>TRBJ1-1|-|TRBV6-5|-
TGTGCCAGCAGTTACCGTGGGGCTATGGGCACTGAAGCTTTCTTT
CASSYRGAMGTEAFF
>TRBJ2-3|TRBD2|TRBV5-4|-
TGTGCCAGCGTCCCTGGGCTAGCGGGAGTGGCGGATACGCAGTATTTT
CASVPGLAGVADTQYF
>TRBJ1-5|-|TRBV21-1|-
TGTGCCAGCAGTGGAGGAATCGTTCTACAGCCCCAGCATTTT
CASSGGIVLQPQHF
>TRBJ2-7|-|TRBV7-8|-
TGTGCCAGCAGCCCCAATGCAGGGTTGAGCTCCTACGAGCAGTACTTC
CASSPNAGLSSYEQYF
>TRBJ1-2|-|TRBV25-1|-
TGTGCCAGCAGTGAAGGGGGGGGAACTAACTATGGCTACACCTTC
CASSEGGGTNYGYTF
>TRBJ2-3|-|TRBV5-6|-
TGTGCCAGCAGCTTGTTACTGACCGGGGATACGCAGTATTTT
CASSLLLTGDTQYF
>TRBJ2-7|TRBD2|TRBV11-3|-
TGTGCCAGCAGAGGACTGACTAGCGGCACCTACGAGCAGTACTTC
CASRGLTSGTYEQYF
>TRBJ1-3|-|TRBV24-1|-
TGTGCCACCGGAGGAGGGGCTGGAAACACCATATATTTT
CATGGGAGNTIYF
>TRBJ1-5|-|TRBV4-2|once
TGTGCCAGCAGCCTTGCTCTCAGGGGAGATCAGCCCCAGCATTTT
CASSLALRGDQPQHF
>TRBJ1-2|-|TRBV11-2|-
TGTGCCAGCAGCTTAGTCGGCGGCAACTATGGCTACACCTTC
CASSLVGGNYGYTF
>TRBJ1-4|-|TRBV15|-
TGTGCCACCAGCAGAGGGCCAGGGTTGGGTGAAAAACTGTTTTTT
CATSRGPGLGEKLFF
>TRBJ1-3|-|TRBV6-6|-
TGTGCCAGCAGTTACTCGGAAGACAGCCAACGATGGACCATATATTTT
CASSYSEDSQRWTIYF
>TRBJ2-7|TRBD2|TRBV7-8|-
TGTGCCAGCAGCGGCGGGGGGGTTCTGGGCGAGCAGTACTTC
CASSGGGVLGEQYF
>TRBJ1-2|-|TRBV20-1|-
TGCAGTGCTAGTTCACAGGCGAGTTACTATGGCTACACCTTC
CSASSQASYYGYTF
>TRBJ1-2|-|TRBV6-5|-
TGTGCCAGCAGTTACTTTGGAACGGGTGGCTACACCTTC
CASSYFGTGGYTF
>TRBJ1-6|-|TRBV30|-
TGTGCCTGGAGTGTTGGCCACTCCTATAATTCACCCCTCCACTTT
CAWSVGHSYNSPLHF
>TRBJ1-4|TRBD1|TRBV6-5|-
TGTGCCACCAAGGACAGGGGCAATGAAAAACTGTTTTTT
CATKDRGNEKLFF
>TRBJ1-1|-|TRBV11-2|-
TGTGCCAGCAGCCCCTTGAGGACACAGAACACTGAAGCTTTCTTT
CASSPLRTQNTEAFF
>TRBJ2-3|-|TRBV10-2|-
TGCGCCAGCAGTGAGCCCCAGGTTAGCACAGATACGCAGTATTTT
CASSEPQVSTDTQYF
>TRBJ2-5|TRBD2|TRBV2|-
TGTGCCAGCAGTGAAGGTCTGACGGGACTAGCGGGAGAAGAGACCCAGTACTTC
CASSEGLTGLAGEETQYF
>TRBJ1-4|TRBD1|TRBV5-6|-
TGTGCCAGCAGCATCAGGGGGCGGATTGAAAAACTGTTTTTT
CASSIRGRIEKLFF
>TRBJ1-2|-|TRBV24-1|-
TGTGCCACCAGTGACACATCTAACTATGGCTACACCTTC
CATSDTSNYGYTF
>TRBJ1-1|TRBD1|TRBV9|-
TGTGCCAGCAGCGTCAGGGACAGGGGAAGCACTGAAGCTTTCTTT
CASSVRDRGSTEAFF
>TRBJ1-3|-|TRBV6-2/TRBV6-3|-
TGTGCCAGCAGTTACGATTACTACGCTGGAAACACCATATATTTT
CASSYDYYAGNTIYF